This is a list of T cell receptor beta chains from one sample in a study of blood T cell repertoires in COVID-19. Assay used: immunoSEQ multiplex PCR; TCRdb lists only in-frame clones, some missing. Of around 30,000 clones in the sample, around 86% are singletons; the top ten hold about 5.5%. The sequencing sample was made of peripheral blood. The receptors shown here come from an elderly woman with active or convalescent COVID-19. Both conserved end residues are part of each CDR3. Each record gives: V gene, clone size, J gene, D gene, CDR3 protein, CDR3 DNA. A D gene is named only where the DNA matches it firmly. Only part of the rows carry a size: once, few, many, or a class if the clone is expanded.

v_call: TRBV2; clone_size: -; j_call: TRBJ1-2; d_call: TRBD1; cdr3_aa: CASRDSINYGYTF; cdr3_nt: TGTGCCAGCCGGGACAGCATCAACTATGGCTACACCTTC
v_call: TRBV9; clone_size: -; j_call: TRBJ2-7; d_call: TRBD2; cdr3_aa: CASSPGGGYEQYF; cdr3_nt: TGTGCCAGCAGCCCCGGGGGGGGCTACGAGCAGTACTTC
v_call: TRBV11-3; clone_size: -; j_call: TRBJ2-7; d_call: -; cdr3_aa: CASSPERRSYEQYF; cdr3_nt: TGTGCCAGCAGCCCCGAGCGCCGCTCCTACGAGCAGTACTTC
v_call: TRBV15; clone_size: -; j_call: TRBJ1-2; d_call: TRBD1; cdr3_aa: CATSTRQGAVDGHTF; cdr3_nt: TGTGCCACCAGCACAAGACAGGGGGCAGTTGATGGCCACACCTTC
v_call: TRBV5-1; clone_size: -; j_call: TRBJ2-6; d_call: -; cdr3_aa: CASSPSSGANVLTF; cdr3_nt: TGCGCCAGCAGTCCTTCGTCTGGGGCCAACGTCCTGACTTTC
v_call: TRBV19; clone_size: once; j_call: TRBJ1-1; d_call: -; cdr3_aa: CASSNREGTEAFF; cdr3_nt: TGTGCCAGTAGTAACAGGGAAGGCACTGAAGCTTTCTTT
v_call: TRBV2; clone_size: -; j_call: TRBJ1-2; d_call: TRBD1; cdr3_aa: CASSIKHDAGTGKGYTF; cdr3_nt: TGTGCCAGCAGTATTAAGCACGATGCCGGGACAGGGAAAGGCTACACCTTC
v_call: TRBV3-1/TRBV3-2; clone_size: few; j_call: TRBJ1-6; d_call: TRBD1; cdr3_aa: CASSATGQGGYNSPLHF; cdr3_nt: TGTGCCAGCAGCGCGACGGGACAGGGAGGCTATAATTCACCCCTCCACTTT
v_call: TRBV5-4; clone_size: -; j_call: TRBJ1-1; d_call: -; cdr3_aa: CASRGGGSLNTEAFF; cdr3_nt: TGTGCCAGCAGGGGGGGTGGGAGCCTGAACACTGAAGCTTTCTTT
v_call: TRBV18; clone_size: -; j_call: TRBJ1-5; d_call: -; cdr3_aa: CASSEGLNQPQHF; cdr3_nt: TGTGCCAGCTCAGAAGGACTCAATCAGCCCCAGCATTTT
v_call: TRBV30; clone_size: -; j_call: TRBJ2-3; d_call: -; cdr3_aa: CAWSRLGTRTDTQYF; cdr3_nt: TGTGCCTGGAGCCGCCTCGGGACTCGCACAGATACGCAGTATTTT
v_call: TRBV19; clone_size: -; j_call: TRBJ1-3; d_call: TRBD1; cdr3_aa: CASTKNRDSSGNTIYF; cdr3_nt: TGTGCCAGTACTAAGAACAGGGACAGCTCTGGAAACACCATATATTTT
v_call: TRBV28; clone_size: -; j_call: TRBJ1-4; d_call: -; cdr3_aa: CASGSPRGEKLFF; cdr3_nt: TGTGCCAGTGGGTCCCCTCGGGGTGAAAAACTGTTTTTT
v_call: TRBV11-3; clone_size: -; j_call: TRBJ2-3; d_call: TRBD2; cdr3_aa: CASSPRTSGGADTQYF; cdr3_nt: TGTGCCAGCAGCCCCCGGACTAGCGGGGGGGCCGATACGCAGTATTTT
v_call: TRBV3-1/TRBV3-2; clone_size: -; j_call: TRBJ2-6; d_call: -; cdr3_aa: CASSQGGRYSGANVLTF; cdr3_nt: TGTGCCAGCAGCCAAGGGGGCAGATACTCTGGGGCCAACGTCCTGACTTTC
v_call: TRBV25-1; clone_size: -; j_call: TRBJ2-7; d_call: TRBD2; cdr3_aa: CASSVGGGSYEQYF; cdr3_nt: TGTGCCAGCAGTGTCGGCGGGGGCTCCTACGAGCAGTACTTC
v_call: TRBV19; clone_size: -; j_call: TRBJ2-3; d_call: TRBD2; cdr3_aa: CASSIGRGYTDTQYF; cdr3_nt: TGTGCCAGTAGTATTGGGCGGGGGTACACAGATACGCAGTATTTT
v_call: TRBV19; clone_size: -; j_call: TRBJ2-6; d_call: TRBD1; cdr3_aa: CASSPGQPSGANVLTF; cdr3_nt: TGTGCCAGTAGCCCGGGACAGCCTTCTGGGGCCAACGTCCTGACTTTC
v_call: TRBV9; clone_size: -; j_call: TRBJ1-1; d_call: -; cdr3_aa: CASSPRTALNTEAFF; cdr3_nt: TGTGCCAGCAGCCCGAGGACAGCACTGAACACTGAAGCTTTCTTT
v_call: TRBV18; clone_size: -; j_call: TRBJ2-7; d_call: TRBD2; cdr3_aa: CASGTSGAAYEQYF; cdr3_nt: TGTGCCAGCGGGACTAGCGGGGCCGCCTACGAGCAGTACTTC
v_call: TRBV29-1; clone_size: -; j_call: TRBJ1-4; d_call: -; cdr3_aa: CSVGRGVELFF; cdr3_nt: TGCAGCGTTGGACGGGGGGTGGAACTGTTTTTT
v_call: TRBV20-1; clone_size: -; j_call: TRBJ1-2; d_call: -; cdr3_aa: CSASPGLNYGYTF; cdr3_nt: TGCAGTGCTAGTCCAGGGTTAAACTATGGCTACACCTTC
v_call: TRBV5-1; clone_size: -; j_call: TRBJ1-6; d_call: TRBD1; cdr3_aa: CASRLQGGNNSPLHF; cdr3_nt: TGCGCCAGCAGGTTACAGGGGGGAAATAATTCACCCCTCCACTTT
v_call: TRBV25-1; clone_size: -; j_call: TRBJ2-1; d_call: TRBD2; cdr3_aa: CASSLAGELYNEQFF; cdr3_nt: TGTGCCAGCAGTCTAGCGGGGGAACTCTACAATGAGCAGTTCTTC
v_call: TRBV19; clone_size: -; j_call: TRBJ2-5; d_call: -; cdr3_aa: CASSPQGGETQYF; cdr3_nt: TGTGCCAGTAGCCCCCAGGGCGGAGAGACCCAGTACTTC
v_call: TRBV20-1; clone_size: -; j_call: TRBJ2-3; d_call: -; cdr3_aa: CSAERDTQYF; cdr3_nt: TGCAGTGCCGAGCGAGATACGCAGTATTTT
v_call: TRBV7-9; clone_size: -; j_call: TRBJ2-7; d_call: -; cdr3_aa: CASSLTGSSGQYF; cdr3_nt: TGTGCCAGCAGCTTAACGGGATCTTCGGGGCAGTACTTC
v_call: TRBV18; clone_size: once; j_call: TRBJ1-2; d_call: TRBD1; cdr3_aa: CASSPGFQGDYGYTF; cdr3_nt: TGTGCCAGCTCACCAGGTTTTCAGGGGGACTATGGCTACACCTTC
v_call: TRBV10-2; clone_size: -; j_call: TRBJ2-7; d_call: -; cdr3_aa: CAHGPVYEQYF; cdr3_nt: TGCGCCCATGGCCCTGTCTACGAGCAGTACTTC
v_call: TRBV4-2; clone_size: few; j_call: TRBJ1-3; d_call: -; cdr3_aa: CASSQDRGIRNTIYF; cdr3_nt: TGTGCCAGCAGCCAAGATCGCGGGATCCGAAACACCATATATTTT
v_call: TRBV7-9; clone_size: -; j_call: TRBJ2-5; d_call: -; cdr3_aa: CASSLRGQETQYF; cdr3_nt: TGTGCCAGCAGCTTAAGGGGTCAAGAGACCCAGTACTTC
v_call: TRBV7-2; clone_size: once; j_call: TRBJ2-1; d_call: TRBD2; cdr3_aa: CASSLRLAGTNEQFF; cdr3_nt: TGTGCCAGCAGCTTACGACTAGCGGGGACGAATGAGCAGTTCTTC
v_call: TRBV5-3; clone_size: -; j_call: TRBJ2-2; d_call: TRBD2; cdr3_aa: CARSLTSGRAKTPDTGELFF; cdr3_nt: TGTGCCAGAAGCTTGACTAGCGGGAGGGCCAAGACGCCGGACACCGGGGAGCTGTTTTTT
v_call: TRBV5-6; clone_size: -; j_call: TRBJ2-1; d_call: -; cdr3_aa: CASSVSPNEQFF; cdr3_nt: TGTGCCAGCAGCGTGTCCCCGAATGAGCAGTTCTTC
v_call: TRBV19; clone_size: -; j_call: TRBJ1-1; d_call: -; cdr3_aa: CASSVRALNIEAFF; cdr3_nt: TGTGCCAGTAGTGTCAGGGCACTTAATATTGAAGCTTTCTTT
v_call: TRBV3-1/TRBV3-2; clone_size: few; j_call: TRBJ1-4; d_call: TRBD1; cdr3_aa: CASSLRTGGGEKLFF; cdr3_nt: TGTGCCAGCAGCCTCCGGACAGGGGGAGGTGAAAAACTGTTTTTT
v_call: TRBV28; clone_size: once; j_call: TRBJ1-1; d_call: -; cdr3_aa: CASSLSGFEAFF; cdr3_nt: TGTGCCAGCAGTTTATCAGGGTTTGAAGCTTTCTTT
v_call: TRBV2; clone_size: -; j_call: TRBJ1-4; d_call: TRBD1; cdr3_aa: CASSKTRDRGEKLFF; cdr3_nt: TGTGCCAGCAGTAAGACCCGGGACAGGGGCGAAAAACTGTTTTTT
v_call: TRBV5-1; clone_size: -; j_call: TRBJ2-7; d_call: TRBD2; cdr3_aa: CASSLGLGLAGVGEQYF; cdr3_nt: TGCGCCAGCAGCTTGGGTTTGGGACTAGCGGGAGTGGGCGAGCAGTACTTC
v_call: TRBV5-1; clone_size: -; j_call: TRBJ2-1; d_call: TRBD2; cdr3_aa: CASSPESPNFGLAGLLQFF; cdr3_nt: TGCGCCAGCAGCCCCGAATCCCCCAATTTTGGACTAGCGGGGCTTTTGCAGTTCTTC
v_call: TRBV27; clone_size: -; j_call: TRBJ2-1; d_call: TRBD2; cdr3_aa: CASSPALGGNNEQFF; cdr3_nt: TGTGCCAGCAGTCCCGCTCTGGGGGGGAACAATGAGCAGTTCTTC
v_call: TRBV7-9; clone_size: -; j_call: TRBJ2-3; d_call: TRBD2; cdr3_aa: CASSLGPSGRTDTQYF; cdr3_nt: TGTGCCAGCAGCTTAGGCCCTAGCGGGAGGACAGATACGCAGTATTTT
v_call: TRBV9; clone_size: -; j_call: TRBJ2-5; d_call: TRBD1; cdr3_aa: CASSAAGTAKETQYF; cdr3_nt: TGTGCCAGCAGCGCCGCCGGGACAGCTAAAGAGACCCAGTACTTC
v_call: TRBV9; clone_size: -; j_call: TRBJ1-1; d_call: -; cdr3_aa: CASSVGVRGGTEAFF; cdr3_nt: TGTGCCAGCAGCGTAGGGGTGAGAGGTGGCACTGAAGCTTTCTTT
v_call: TRBV6-5; clone_size: -; j_call: TRBJ1-5; d_call: -; cdr3_aa: CASRQTGLNQPQHF; cdr3_nt: TGTGCCAGCAGACAGACAGGTCTTAATCAGCCCCAGCATTTT
v_call: TRBV5-4; clone_size: -; j_call: TRBJ2-1; d_call: TRBD2; cdr3_aa: CASSLSGGNSYNEQFF; cdr3_nt: TGTGCCAGCAGCTTAAGCGGGGGGAACTCCTACAATGAGCAGTTCTTC
v_call: TRBV13; clone_size: -; j_call: TRBJ2-5; d_call: TRBD2; cdr3_aa: CASSRGTTGETQYF; cdr3_nt: TGTGCCAGCAGCCGGGGGACTACGGGCGAGACCCAGTACTTC